A single sample is the source of the 14 T cell receptor beta chains below, sequenced in a study of CD8 T cells in ankylosing spondylitis. Study findings and constraints: Among TCR beta sequences, a motif of roughly 8 highly homologous variants appeared characteristic of ankylosing spondylitis blood.

Their specific antigens are unknown. One entry per CDR3 protein, called by TCRdb with MiXCR from the 5' RACE reads. The sample has 350,000 to 450,000 distinct CDR3 sequences, 25% to 30% seen once. The sequencing sample was made of blood, either unsorted or a sorted T cell fraction (not recorded which). These receptors were obtained from a male donor with ankylosing spondylitis.

The V gene is TRBV3-1, the J gene TRBJ2-3, with 10 bases fitting TRBD2. V was clipped by 3 bases and J by 4 bases; unmatched bases: 1. The CDR3 has 14 amino acids. Per germline, CDR1 LGHDT and CDR2 YNNKEL (reference sequence). The CDR3 DNA is TGTGCCAGCAGCCACGGACTAGCGGCAGATACGCAGTATTTT. Translating it yields CASSHGLAADTQYF.

The chain carries TRBV5-1 and TRBJ1-1; the D gene is possibly TRBD1 (6 bases). Germline-derived CDR1 and CDR2 are SGHRS and YFSETQ. The germline V and J ends were trimmed by 4 bases and 0 bases, with 19 bases remaining between them. The CDR3 has 17 residues. The CDR3 region is CASSPLGGQYMNTEAFF. CDR3 in DNA: TGCGCCAGCAGCCCCCTTGGGGGCCAGTACATGAACACTGAAGCTTTCTTT.

CDR3 coding DNA: TGCGCCAGCAGCTTGGGGAAACAGGGGATCCAAGAGACCCAGTACTTC. Translation gives CASSLGKQGIQETQYF. The chain carries TRBV5-1 and TRBJ2-5, with 7 bases lining up with TRBD1. Losses at the gene ends were 0 bases for V and 1 base for J; bases not matched to a gene: 6. The CDR3 has 16 residues. CDR1 is SGHRS and CDR2 is YFSETQ in the germline V gene.

The sample holds a few counts of this clonotype. V is TRBV7-2 and J is TRBJ2-5, with D perhaps TRBD1 (6 bases). The CDR3 loop spans 14 amino acids. Germline-derived CDR1 and CDR2 are SGHTA and FQGNSA. V lost 6 bases and J lost 3, with 14 bases in between. The CDR3 region is CASRLVGQKETQYF. For the CDR3, the DNA is TGTGCCAGCAGACTAGTCGGACAGAAAGAGACCCAGTACTTC.

This sequence joins TRBV18 and TRBJ2-3; D is unclear. V lost 0 bases and J lost 2, with 6 bases in between. CDR3 length equals 14 residues. Germline V gene sequence: CDR1 KGHSH, CDR2 LQKENI. CDR3 in amino acids: CASSPPATTDTQYF. The CDR3 nucleotides read TGTGCCAGCTCACCACCGGCAACCACAGATACGCAGTATTTT. Looking up the rest from reference TRBV18 and TRBJ2-3 gives the full variable domain: NAGVMQNPRHLVRRRGQEARLRCSPMKGHSHVYWYRQLPEEGLKFMVYLQKENIIDESGMPKERFSAEFPKEGPSILRIQQVVRGDSAAYFCASSPPATTDTQYFGPGTRLTVL.

The J gene is TRBJ2-3, the V gene TRBV2; 7 bases align to TRBD1. Per germline, CDR1 SNHLY and CDR2 FYNNEI. V lost 11 bases to trimming and J lost 5 bases; unmatched junction nucleotides: 4. The CDR3 is made up of 11 amino acids. CDR3 nucleotides: TGTGCCGCAGGGGGTGGAGATACGCAGTATTTT. Translation: CAAGGGDTQYF.

This clonotype has more than one count but fewer than ten. The V call is TRBV2, the J call TRBJ2-5; 8 bases align to TRBD1. This CDR3 has 13 residues. The trim removed 4 bases at V and 6 bases at J, leaving 4 bases unmatched. Germline V gene sequence: CDR1 SNHLY, CDR2 FYNNEI. The CDR3 sequence: CASSAGGTKTQYF. The CDR3 bases are TGTGCCAGCAGTGCAGGGGGCACGAAGACCCAGTACTTC.

In its sample, this clonotype was seen a few times. The chain couples TRBV7-7 to TRBJ2-5; D gene ambiguous. V gave up 4 bases and J gave up 9 bases, with 9 bases separating them. Per the germline V gene, CDR1 is SSHAT and CDR2 is FNYEAQ (reference sequence). The CDR3 consists of 11 residues. The CDR3 here is CASSSTVAQYF. The CDR3 DNA is TGTGCCAGCAGCTCCACGGTGGCCCAGTACTTC.

This clonotype was seen a handful of times. This chain joins TRBV5-5 and TRBJ2-1; D is unclear. V shed 0 bases and J shed 2 bases, with 9 bases lying between them. CDR3 size: 15 residues. Per germline, CDR1 SGHKS and CDR2 YYEKEE (reference sequence). CDR3 coding DNA: TGTGCCAGCAGCTTGGAACAGCGTGCCTACAATGAGCAGTTCTTC. It encodes CASSLEQRAYNEQFF.

The chain employs TRBV20-1 and TRBJ2-5; weak D call: TRBD2 (6 bases). Deletions cut 4 bases from V and 1 base from J, with 10 bases between. Germline assignment: CDR1 DFQATT and CDR2 SNEGSKA (reference sequence). The CDR3 is 13 residues long. CDR3 amino acids: CSAIGTGQETQYF. The CDR3 DNA follows: TGCAGTGCTATCGGGACTGGCCAAGAGACCCAGTACTTC.

This clonotype was seen a handful of times. This chain connects TRBV7-4 to TRBJ2-5, with TRBD2 identical over 8 bases. CDR1 and CDR2 from the germline V gene are SGHVT and SQSDAQ. V dropped 5 bases and J dropped 3; count of bases not matched to a gene: 17. The CDR3 contains 18 residues. CDR3: CASSPAGTRNRGEETQYF. The DNA of the CDR3 is TGTGCCAGCAGCCCCGCCGGGACTAGAAATAGGGGGGAAGAGACCCAGTACTTC. Full variable domain (remainder filled in from reference TRBV7-4 and TRBJ2-5): GAGVSQSPRYKVAKRGRDVALRCDSISGHVTLYWYRQTLGQGSEVLTYSQSDAQRDKSGRPSGRFSAERPERSVSTLKIQRTEQGDSAVYLCASSPAGTRNRGEETQYFGPGTRLLVL.

The genes are TRBV20-1 and TRBJ2-1; 11 bases match TRBD2. The CDR3 covers 14 residues. V dropped 6 bases and J dropped 5; count of bases not matched to a gene: 6. CDR1 is DFQATT and CDR2 is SNEGSKA in the germline V gene (reference sequence). The CDR3 loop reads CSAPGLAANNEQFF. DNA for the CDR3: TGCAGTGCCCCGGGACTAGCGGCCAACAATGAGCAGTTCTTC.

This clonotype was seen a few times. V usage is TRBV20-1 and J usage is TRBJ2-7; 8 nucleotides line up with TRBD1. The CDR3 is 12 amino acids. In germline, CDR1 is DFQATT, CDR2 SNEGSKA (reference sequence). V trimming: 2 bases; J trimming: 6 bases; junction bases outside the gene matches: 3. For the CDR3, the DNA is TGCAGTGCTAGAAAACAGGGGGGCGAGCAGTACGTC. This codes for CSARKQGGEQYV.

This clonotype was seen only once. This rearrangement joins TRBV18 to TRBJ2-7; D perhaps matches TRBD2 (6 bases). CDR3 length: 14 residues. Germline CDR1 reads KGHSH; CDR2 reads LQKENI. V shed 0 bases and J shed 4 bases, with 10 bases lying between them. The CDR3 DNA reads TGTGCCAGCTCACCACCGCCGGGAGCTTACGAGCAGTACGTC. Its translation is CASSPPPGAYEQYV.